The 21 T cell receptor beta chains below were found in one sample sequenced in a study of shared clonotypes between healthy human individuals. Libraries were prepared by immunoSEQ multiplex PCR; TCRdb keeps only in-frame clonotypes and omits some of them. The sample contains about 2.1 million clones, around 93% of which appear only once. Naive CD8 cells lacked CD45RO, underwent positive selection for CCR7 and left out terminally differentiated effector memory CD45RA+ cells. Specimen: naive CD8+ T cells from PBMCs. These receptors all come from a man aged 18 to 30 in good health. Some clones in this sample may be carry-over from other donors' samples.

The CDR3 spells CASSLKKRGSYEQYF. DNA of the CDR3: TGTGCCAGCAGCTTAAAGAAGCGGGGGTCCTACGAGCAGTACTTC. The V and J genes are TRBV5-6 and TRBJ2-7, with 8 bases lining up with TRBD2. Losses at the gene ends were 2 bases for V and 1 base for J; bases not matched to a gene: 5. The CDR3 is 15 residues long. The germline CDR1 and CDR2 sequences are SGHDT and YYEEEE.

The chain combines TRBV4-1 with TRBJ2-5; D ambiguous. V was trimmed by 1 base and J by 4 bases, leaving 7 bases between them. The CDR3 totals 13 residues. Looked up from germline, CDR1 is MGHRA and CDR2 is YSYEKL. The CDR3 DNA is TGCGCCAGCAGCCAAGGATGGCCAGAGACCCAGTACTTC. As protein: CASSQGWPETQYF.

V and J are TRBV11-2 and TRBJ1-3, with 9 bases that match TRBD1. Germline lookup yields CDR1 SGHAT and CDR2 FQNNGV. Trimming removed 5 bases from V and 5 bases from J; junction bases left unmatched: 10. This CDR3 is 16 amino acids long. The CDR3 spells CASSRNRGPLRNTIYF. CDR3 sequence (DNA): TGTGCCAGCAGCCGCAACAGGGGGCCGCTCAGAAACACCATATATTTT. Full variable domain (remainder filled in from reference TRBV11-2 and TRBJ1-3): EAGVAQSPRYKIIEKRQSVAFWCNPISGHATLYWYQQILGQGPKLLIQFQNNGVVDDSQLPKDRFSAERLKGVDSTLKIQPAKLEDSAVYLCASSRNRGPLRNTIYFGEGSWLTVV.

The chain uses TRBV10-3 and TRBJ2-1, with TRBD2 identical over 10 bases. The length of the CDR3 is 15 residues. V lost 6 bases and J lost 5; bases outside the gene matches: 7. CDR1 ENHRY and CDR2 SYGVKD come from the germline V gene. CDR3 loop: CAIRPLAGVDNEQFF. The CDR3 DNA is TGTGCCATCAGACCCCTAGCGGGAGTTGACAATGAGCAGTTCTTC.

The rearrangement uses TRBV29-1 and TRBJ1-2; D not certain. Germline V lookup: CDR1 SQVTM, CDR2 ANQGSEA. The CDR3 runs to 12 residues. Between the trimmed V and J ends, which lost 7 bases and 1 base, there was a span of 10 bases. The CDR3 region has the DNA TGCAGCGCACACAGCTTTAACTATGGCTACACCTTC. It is translated as CSAHSFNYGYTF.

V and J are TRBV27 and TRBJ2-1; D is undetermined. The V end was cut by 2 bases, the J end by 0 bases, with 8 bases between. Germline V gene lookup returns CDR1 MNHEY and CDR2 SMNVEV (reference sequence). CDR3 length: 15 amino acids. The CDR3 reads CASSLASTSYNEQFF. CDR3 DNA sequence: TGTGCCAGCAGTTTAGCGAGTACCTCCTACAATGAGCAGTTCTTC.

The rearrangement uses TRBV7-2 and TRBJ1-2; possibly TRBD1 for D (5 bases). Deletions cut 5 bases from V and 4 bases from J, with 14 bases between. CDR3 length: 14 residues. Germline V gene lookup returns CDR1 SGHTA and CDR2 FQGNSA. CDR3 region: CASSGGTVAYGYTF. The CDR3 bases are TGTGCCAGCAGCGGGGGAACAGTCGCCTATGGCTACACCTTC. Variable domain in full (rest from reference TRBV7-2 and TRBJ1-2): GAGVSQSPSNKVTEKGKDVELRCDPISGHTALYWYRQSLGQGLEFLIYFQGNSAPDKSGLPSDRFSAERTGGSVSTLTIQRTQQEDSAVYLCASSGGTVAYGYTFGSGTRLTVV.

This clone came up once. The rearrangement uses TRBV7-9 and TRBJ1-2; maybe TRBD1 (5 bases). This CDR3 spans 15 amino acids. Germline-derived CDR1 and CDR2 are SEHNR and FQNEAQ (reference sequence). Trimming shortened V by 3 bases and J by 4 bases, and 15 bases separated the two germline ends. The CDR3 protein is CASSLGRGMPYGYTF. CDR3 nucleotides: TGTGCCAGCAGCTTGGGGCGGGGGATGCCCTATGGCTACACCTTC.

This chain uses TRBV25-1 with TRBJ2-7, with 12 bases matching TRBD2. The germline V gene has CDR1 MGHDK and CDR2 SYGVNS. V dropped 3 bases and J dropped 9; count of bases not matched to a gene: 6. The CDR3 runs to 14 residues. The CDR3 region is CASSDGLAGPGQYF. The CDR3 DNA reads TGTGCCAGCAGTGACGGACTAGCGGGGCCTGGGCAGTACTTC.

The chain couples TRBV7-6 to TRBJ2-7, with 8 bases fitting TRBD2. The CDR3 consists of 17 residues. After removal of 5 bases from V and 5 bases from J, the junction contained 17 bases not matched to a gene. Germline CDR1 SGHVS, CDR2 FNYEAQ. The chain's CDR3 is CASSPGAAGGQVNEQYF. Written as DNA, the CDR3 is TGTGCCAGCAGCCCCGGAGCGGCGGGAGGTCAAGTGAACGAGCAGTACTTC.

The chain carries TRBV30 and TRBJ2-2, with 11 bases fitting TRBD1. This CDR3 has 15 amino acids. Germline assignment: CDR1 GTSNPN and CDR2 SVGIG (reference sequence). After removal of 4 bases from V and 4 bases from J, the junction contained 5 bases not matched to a gene. CDR3 sequence: CAWKGQGVGTGELFF. The CDR3, as DNA: TGTGCCTGGAAGGGACAGGGGGTCGGCACCGGGGAGCTGTTTTTT.

V is TRBV4-1 and J is TRBJ2-1; TRBD2 matches 11 bases. CDR1 MGHRA and CDR2 YSYEKL come from the germline V gene. Losses at the gene ends were 4 bases for V and 4 bases for J; bases not matched to a gene: 9. The CDR3 extends over 17 amino acids. CDR3 DNA: TGCGCCAGCAGCCGGCCCTCGGGACTAGCGGATTACAATGAGCAGTTCTTC. This codes for CASSRPSGLADYNEQFF.

The sample holds a few counts of this clone. Other nucleotide sequences in the sample specify the same CDR3. Written as DNA, the CDR3 is TGTGCCAGCAGTTTATTCGGGTACGAGCAGTACTTC. As protein: CASSLFGYEQYF. The chain combines TRBV27 with TRBJ2-7; D uncertain. The V end was cut by 1 base, the J end by 4 bases, with 5 bases between. This CDR3 is built from 12 residues. The germline V gene encodes CDR1 MNHEY and CDR2 SMNVEV (reference sequence).

The chain has TRBV13 and TRBJ2-3; D might be TRBD2 (6 bases). Germline V gene sequence: CDR1 PRHDT, CDR2 FYEKMQ (reference sequence). The V gene lost 5 bases and the J gene lost 5 bases, with 11 bases spanning the gap. The CDR3 consists of 13 residues. CDR3 nucleotide sequence: TGTGCCAGCAGCGCCGCTAGCGAAGATACGCAGTATTTT. Translating it yields CASSAASEDTQYF.

This chain connects TRBV9 to TRBJ1-1, with 10 bases lining up with TRBD1. CDR1 and CDR2 (germline): SGDLS, YYNGEE. Losses at the gene ends were 0 bases for V and 4 bases for J; bases not matched to a gene: 3. CDR3 size: 15 residues. The CDR3 spells CASSVADRGGTEAFF. In DNA form, the CDR3 reads TGTGCCAGCAGCGTAGCGGACAGGGGGGGCACTGAAGCTTTCTTT.

In this sample, this clone turned up once. J is TRBJ2-3 and V is TRBV2, with D possibly matching TRBD2 (6 bases). Trimming left V 4 bases short and J 3 bases short, with 14 bases between. Per the germline V gene, CDR1 is SNHLY and CDR2 is FYNNEI. The CDR3 runs to 15 residues. CDR3 DNA sequence: TGTGCCAGCAGTGGGGTCGGGAGTCGTACAGATACGCAGTATTTT. This codes for CASSGVGSRTDTQYF.

The J gene is TRBJ1-5, the V gene TRBV10-1; D perhaps matches TRBD1 (5 bases). Germline CDR1 and CDR2: WNHNN and SYGVQD (reference sequence). The CDR3 is 13 residues long. Trimming pared 4 bases from V and 5 bases from J, leaving 9 bases between. For the CDR3, the DNA is TGCGCCAGCAGTGCAGGGAGCGATCAGCCCCAGCATTTT. Translating it yields CASSAGSDQPQHF.

The chain joins TRBV30 to TRBJ2-7; D is unclear. The CDR3 covers 12 residues. V was cut by 5 bases and J by 4 bases, with 12 bases left in between. Germline lookup yields CDR1 GTSNPN and CDR2 SVGIG (reference sequence). CDR3 sequence (DNA): TGTGCCTGGGGAAAGGTGGGTTACGAGCAGTACTTC. Protein: CAWGKVGYEQYF.

Turning to this clone: The sample contains more than one DNA sequence encoding this CDR3. This chain connects TRBV10-3 to TRBJ2-7; D may be TRBD2 (5 bases). Germline CDR1 ENHRY, CDR2 SYGVKD. The CDR3 spans 14 residues. The V end was cut by 2 bases, the J end by 1 base, with 9 bases between. The CDR3 here is CAISEDRGSYEQYF. In nucleotides, the CDR3 is TGTGCCATCAGTGAGGATCGAGGGTCCTACGAGCAGTACTTC.

The rearrangement uses TRBV5-5 and TRBJ1-5; D uncertain. CDR3 size: 13 residues. Germline loops: CDR1 SGHKS, CDR2 YYEKEE (reference sequence). Deletions cut 0 bases from V and 2 bases from J, with 3 bases between. CDR3 amino acids: CASSLDGNQPQHF. CDR3 nucleotide sequence: TGTGCCAGCAGCTTGGACGGCAATCAGCCCCAGCATTTT.

In this sample, this clone turned up a few times. The genes are TRBV7-9 and TRBJ1-4, with unresolved D. Trimming stripped 0 bases from V and 5 bases from J, with 7 bases between. CDR3 length equals 14 residues. Germline V gives CDR1 SEHNR, CDR2 FQNEAQ (reference sequence). The CDR3 protein is CASSLATHNEKLFF. In nucleotides, the CDR3 is TGTGCCAGCAGCTTAGCCACCCACAATGAAAAACTGTTTTTT.